The entry below describes one T cell receptor beta chain. In TCRdb, the 5' RACE reads were re-called with MiXCR into one record per CDR3 protein. The sample yields 62,000 or so distinct CDR3 sequences, less than 30% seen once. The germline gives CDR1 SGHTA, CDR2 FQGNSA. The ends were cut back, 1 base at V and 4 bases at J, with 19 bases in the middle. There are 17 residues in the CDR3. Tregs were sorted as CD4+CD25+CD127-/low cells. The source is a female donor with breast cancer. Sequenced: tumor-infiltrating Tregs sorted from the breast tumor. This chain uses TRBV7-2 with TRBJ1-2; D is undetermined. CDR3 bases: TGTGCCAGCAGCTTAGGCCGGCCCCTACCCTTACTCTATGGCTACACCTTC. This gives the protein CASSLGRPLPLLYGYTF.